This T cell receptor beta chain was identified during a study of blood T cells in healthy people across ages. Primers used in a second PCR of roughly 7 to 12 cycles were a sample-barcoded 5' primer and a J-beta primer mix. MiXCR was run by TCRdb on the 5' RACE reads, yielding one entry per CDR3 protein. The sample lists hundreds of thousands of distinct CDR3 sequences; less than 35% were seen once. The CDR3 covers 15 residues. Germline V gene lookup returns CDR1 SGHRS and CDR2 YFSETQ. Trimming left V 0 bases short and J 0 bases short, with 10 bases between. The chain is built from TRBV5-1 and TRBJ2-7; D possibly matches TRBD1 or TRBD2 (5 bases each). The TCR originated in a woman older than 75 in good health. Sample: blood. Here the CDR3 DNA reads TGCGCCAGCAGCTTGGTGGGGGAGAGCTCCTACGAGCAGTACTTC. This gives the protein CASSLVGESSYEQYF.